This T cell receptor beta chain was sequenced during a study of T cell changes during pregnancy in multiple sclerosis. Produced via immunoSEQ multiplex PCR; TCRdb's table is partial and in-frame only. The sample yields roughly 76,000 clones, over 80% seen once. The V gene end was trimmed by 5 bases and the J gene end by 4 bases; junction bases not matched to a gene: 3. This CDR3 is built from 14 residues. Germline CDR1 is MNHNS and CDR2 is SASEGT. The source was CD4+ T cells from peripheral blood mononuclear cells, collected in the second trimester of pregnancy. This chain joins TRBV6-1 and TRBJ1-5, with 9 bases fitting TRBD1. The source of this sequence is a female donor with multiple sclerosis, enrolled in a pregnancy study. CDR3 region: CASSRQGENQPQHF. In DNA form, the CDR3 reads TGTGCCAGCAGTAGACAGGGGGAAAATCAGCCCCAGCATTTT.